These 26 T cell receptor beta chains originate from one sample sequenced in a study of vaccination and CD4 T cells after COVID-19. Their specific antigens are unknown. The treatment here: roughly 10-day PBMC culture with coronavirus spike peptide pools or control peptides (ViraFEST assay). The unexposed donor provided CD4+ T cells, which were taken before the COVID-19 pandemic (2011-2018). The Oncomine TCR Beta short-read assay was applied to DNA of cultured CD4+ T cells. TCRdb independently ran MiXCR on the PCR reads; one entry per CDR3 protein. This sample yields about 4,500 distinct CDR3 sequences, of which 63% are seen a single time; approximately 33% belongs to the top ten. The sequenced sample consisted of CD4+ T cells from blood, cultured in vitro. These TCRs come from a human donor in good health.

The chain recombines TRBV11-2 with TRBJ2-3, with a weak D call TRBD2 (6 bases). Trimming removed 0 bases at V and 7 bases at J, with 14 bases between. This CDR3 is 15 amino acids long. CDR1 and CDR2 (germline): SGHAT, FQNNGV. CDR3 sequence reads: CASSLDRLAPNTQYF. CDR3 coding DNA: TGTGCCAGCAGCTTAGATCGTCTAGCGCCTAATACGCAGTATTTT.

The chain couples TRBV10-3 to TRBJ1-3; D may be TRBD1 (6 bases). The CDR3 has 14 amino acids. V was trimmed by 7 bases and J by 0 bases, leaving 10 bases between them. CDR1 and CDR2 (germline): ENHRY, SYGVKD. The CDR3 sequence: CAITPGDSGNTIYF. CDR3 DNA sequence: TGTGCCATCACGCCAGGGGACTCTGGAAACACCATATATTTT.

V gene TRBV7-9 combines with J gene TRBJ2-7; TRBD2 agrees at 8 bases. CDR3 length: 14 residues. The V gene end was trimmed by 0 bases and the J gene end by 6 bases; junction bases not matched to a gene: 4. Germline CDR1 and CDR2: SEHNR and FQNEAQ (reference sequence). Here the CDR3 reads CASSLAPGGGEQYF. CDR3 nucleotides: TGTGCCAGCAGCTTAGCTCCCGGGGGGGGCGAGCAGTACTTC.

The rearrangement links TRBV6-1 to TRBJ1-3, with TRBD1 matching 8 bases. The length of the CDR3 is 15 residues. Germline CDR1 reads MNHNS; CDR2 reads SASEGT. J was trimmed by 3 bases and V by 5 bases; bases with no gene match: 6. The CDR3 region has the DNA TGTGCCAGCAGTACCGGACAGGGATTTGGAAACACCATATATTTT. Translating it yields CASSTGQGFGNTIYF.

The chain carries TRBV6-5 and TRBJ2-3, with 16 bases fitting TRBD2. The germline V gene encodes CDR1 MNHEY and CDR2 SVGAGI. CDR3 length: 15 amino acids. V lost 2 bases to trimming and J lost 15 bases; unmatched junction nucleotides: 8. For the CDR3, the DNA is TGTGCCAGCAGTTACAGGGGACTAGCGGGGGGGCCGCTCTATTTT. This gives the protein CASSYRGLAGGPLYF.

The chain links TRBV6-2 or TRBV6-3 to TRBJ2-1, with D possibly matching TRBD2 (5 bases). V was pared by 4 bases and J by 13 bases, with 14 bases between. Germline-derived CDR1 and CDR2 are MNHEY and SVGEGT. CDR3 length: 12 amino acids. The CDR3 protein is CASSSARSGQFF. Here the CDR3 DNA reads TGTGCCAGCAGTTCGGCCCGATCGGGACAGTTCTTC.

This chain joins TRBV19 and TRBJ2-1, with D possibly matching TRBD2 (6 bases). Germline V gives CDR1 LNHDA, CDR2 SQIVND (reference sequence). The CDR3 spans 16 residues. V lost 3 bases and J 8 bases, leaving 20 bases between the germline ends. Written as DNA, the CDR3 is TGTGCCAGTAGTATCGTGGCAGGTAATAGGAGGGATGAGCAGTTCTTC. It specifies CASSIVAGNRRDEQFF.

The chain joins TRBV6-2 or TRBV6-3 to TRBJ2-5, with 10 bases fitting TRBD2. Germline V gene sequence: CDR1 MNHEY, CDR2 SVGEGT. The CDR3 is made up of 12 amino acids. Trimming at V came to 5 bases and at J to 7 bases, leaving 1 base not matched to a gene. The CDR3 spells CASSRLAGTQYF. Here the CDR3 DNA reads TGTGCCAGCAGTAGACTAGCGGGGACCCAGTACTTC.

This rearrangement joins TRBV7-9 to TRBJ1-3; TRBD1 is a possible D gene (5 bases). The CDR3 is 17 residues long. The germline gives CDR1 SEHNR, CDR2 FQNEAQ (reference sequence). Trimming shortened V by 1 base and J by 2 bases, and 15 bases separated the two germline ends. CDR3 protein: CASSLGTHQGTGNTIYF. In nucleotides, the CDR3 is TGTGCCAGCAGCTTAGGGACCCACCAGGGAACTGGAAACACCATATATTTT.

V and J are TRBV7-2 and TRBJ2-3; D uncertain. The ends were cut back, 5 bases at V and 14 bases at J, with 20 bases in the middle. This CDR3 has 13 residues. Per germline, CDR1 SGHTA and CDR2 FQGNSA. The DNA of the CDR3 is TGTGCCAGCAGCACTAACCGGGCTGGATGGCGGTATTTT. Translating it yields CASSTNRAGWRYF.

The V and J genes are TRBV2 and TRBJ2-1; possible D gene TRBD2, 5 bases. V was shortened by 5 bases and J by 4 bases, with 15 bases between the two germline ends. The CDR3 consists of 15 residues. Germline CDR1 is SNHLY and CDR2 is FYNNEI. The CDR3 reads CASSKDFSSYNEQFF. The CDR3 DNA follows: TGTGCCAGCAGTAAGGACTTTTCCTCTTACAATGAGCAGTTCTTC.

J is TRBJ1-1 and V is TRBV11-2, with a possible D match to TRBD1 (5 bases). CDR1 is SGHAT, CDR2 FQNNGV, per germline. Trimming took 2 bases from V and 5 from J, leaving 12 bases between them. This CDR3 is built from 14 residues. The CDR3 DNA reads TGTGCCAGCAGCTTATATGGGGGAACAACTGAAGCTTTCTTT. This encodes CASSLYGGTTEAFF.

This sequence joins TRBV7-8 and TRBJ2-7; D may match TRBD1 or TRBD2 (5 bases each). CDR1 SGHVS and CDR2 FQNEAQ come from the germline V gene. The CDR3 consists of 14 residues. The germline V and J ends were trimmed by 7 bases and 2 bases, with 15 bases remaining between them. Here the CDR3 DNA reads TGTGCCAGCACCTCTGAGGGGTCGACCTACGAGCAGTACTTC. Amino acids: CASTSEGSTYEQYF.

This clonotype is a singleton in its sample. The genes are TRBV2 and TRBJ2-3; the D is unclear. This CDR3 contains 16 residues. Germline V lookup: CDR1 SNHLY, CDR2 FYNNEI. With 7 bases removed from V and 4 bases from J, the gap between germline ends came to 21 bases. The CDR3 sequence is CASTLDPGLGADTQYF. The CDR3 DNA reads TGTGCCAGCACCCTCGACCCGGGTTTAGGCGCAGATACGCAGTATTTT.

The V call is TRBV12-5, the J call TRBJ2-2; no clear D gene. CDR3 size: 12 residues. The V gene lost 1 base and the J gene lost 5 bases, with 2 bases spanning the gap. CDR1 and CDR2 from the germline V gene are LGHNT and FRNRAP. CDR3 DNA sequence: TGTGCTAGTGGTTTGGAGACCGGGGAGCTGTTTTTT. Residues: CASGLETGELFF.

The chain joins TRBV5-1 to TRBJ2-3; D gene uncertain. The V gene lost 0 bases and the J gene lost 1 base, with 3 bases spanning the gap. From germline, CDR1 is SGHRS and CDR2 YFSETQ. The CDR3 runs to 13 residues. The CDR3 region has the DNA TGCGCCAGCAGCTTGGGGGGCACAGATACGCAGTATTTT. The encoded protein is CASSLGGTDTQYF. Combining the CDR3 with reference TRBV5-1 and TRBJ2-3 gives the whole variable domain KAGVTQTPRYLIKTRGQQVTLSCSPISGHRSVSWYQQTPGQGLQFLFEYFSETQRNKGNFPGRFSGRQFSNSRSEMNVSTLELGDSALYLCASSLGGTDTQYFGPGTRLTVL.

The table lists this clonotype with a few counts. This chain joins TRBV19 and TRBJ2-7; 10 bases are shared with TRBD1. Trimming at V came to 5 bases and at J to 0 bases, leaving 7 bases not matched to a gene. Germline V gives CDR1 LNHDA, CDR2 SQIVND (reference sequence). The CDR3 has 16 residues. The CDR3 spells CASSWEGQGNSYEQYF. The CDR3 DNA reads TGTGCCAGTAGTTGGGAGGGACAGGGGAACTCCTACGAGCAGTACTTC.

The rearrangement links TRBV19 to TRBJ2-3; TRBD2 agrees at 12 bases. The junction had 13 bases not matched to a gene; V was cut back by 3 bases and J by 0 bases. Germline lookup yields CDR1 LNHDA and CDR2 SQIVND (reference sequence). The length of the CDR3 is 20 residues. CDR3 DNA sequence: TGTGCCAGTAGTATGGAAGGGGGACTAGCGGGTTCGATTAGCACAGATACGCAGTATTTT. Translation gives CASSMEGGLAGSISTDTQYF.

The chain employs TRBV6-2 or TRBV6-3 and TRBJ1-2; D unresolved. With 3 bases removed from V and 5 bases from J, the gap between germline ends came to 19 bases. From germline, CDR1 is MNHEY and CDR2 SVGEGT. The CDR3 has 16 amino acids. CDR3 residues: CASSYIRPLRSYGYTF. The CDR3 DNA sequence: TGTGCCAGCAGTTATATTCGGCCATTGCGGTCTTATGGCTACACCTTC.

For this clonotype: At one of its ends the junction is not consistent with the germline gene, which may arise from a read error. J is TRBJ2-5 and V is TRBV7-9, with D perhaps matching TRBD1 (5 bases). Germline CDR1 reads SEHNR; CDR2 reads FQNEAQ (reference sequence). The CDR3 is made up of 15 amino acids. The CDR3 is CASSLAPPGQETQCF. CDR3 DNA: TGTGCCAGCAGCTTAGCGCCCCCAGGGCAAGAGACCCAGTGCTTC.

The rearrangement joins TRBV20-1 to TRBJ1-1, with D perhaps matching TRBD1 (6 bases). The V end lost 5 bases, the J end lost 2 bases, and 15 bases lay between the germline ends. CDR3 length: 14 amino acids. In germline, CDR1 is DFQATT, CDR2 SNEGSKA (reference sequence). The DNA of the CDR3 is TGCAGTGCTCACAAACAGGGATTAAACACTGAAGCTTTCTTT. This sequence encodes CSAHKQGLNTEAFF.

This sequence joins TRBV5-4 and TRBJ2-7, with 8 bases matching TRBD2. The CDR3 is 15 amino acids. V lost 0 bases and J lost 3; bases outside the gene matches: 5. The germline CDR1 and CDR2 sequences are SGHNT and YYREEE (reference sequence). CDR3 nucleotide sequence: TGTGCCAGCAGCTTGGGGGCGGGAGGAGGCTACGAGCAGTACTTC. It translates to CASSLGAGGGYEQYF.

Of note for this clonotype: No conserved phenylalanine or tryptophan ends this CDR3, so it is likely a read error. The chain links TRBV6-1 to TRBJ2-5; tentatively, D is TRBD2 (6 bases). The CDR3 is 17 amino acids. Germline loops: CDR1 MNHNS, CDR2 SASEGT. Trimming took 6 bases from V and 1 from J, leaving 21 bases between them. In DNA, the CDR3 is TGTGCCAGCAGACCCGGGGGTGTGGGGGTTGTCCAAGAGACCCAGTACCTC. Protein sequence: CASRPGGVGVVQETQYL.

V and J are TRBV2 and TRBJ2-3, with 11 bases identical to TRBD2. The CDR3 contains 15 residues. V shed 7 bases and J 6 bases; nucleotides not matched to a gene: 9. Germline loops: CDR1 SNHLY, CDR2 FYNNEI. This chain's CDR3 is CASTLLAGAEDTQYF. In DNA, the CDR3 is TGTGCCAGCACTCTACTAGCGGGAGCCGAGGATACGCAGTATTTT.

This clonotype was recorded a few times. This rearrangement joins TRBV7-2 to TRBJ2-5, with 8 bases lining up with TRBD2. V lost 5 bases and J lost 5; bases outside the gene matches: 10. The CDR3 contains 15 residues. Per the germline V gene, CDR1 is SGHTA and CDR2 is FQGNSA. The CDR3 reads CASSTRTSWEETQYF. CDR3 DNA: TGTGCCAGCAGCACCCGGACTAGCTGGGAGGAGACCCAGTACTTC.

The rearrangement links TRBV5-1 to TRBJ1-3; 8 bases fit TRBD1. This CDR3 comprises 16 residues. Trimming cost V 0 bases and J 3 bases; bases outside gene matches: 5. Germline CDR1 SGHRS, CDR2 YFSETQ. CDR3 sequence (DNA): TGCGCCAGCAGCTTGGCGGCAGGGGGCGGTGGAAACACCATATATTTT. It specifies CASSLAAGGGGNTIYF.